This TCR beta chain was sequenced during a study of CD8 T cells in ankylosing spondylitis. TCRdb redid the calling of the 5' RACE reads with MiXCR, one entry per CDR3 protein. The table shows about 170,000 distinct CDR3 sequences, with about a sixth occurring only once. Germline V CDR1 and CDR2: DFQATT, SNEGSKA (reference sequence). The CDR3 totals 13 residues. V lost 0 bases, J lost 5 bases, and 8 bases lay in between. This clonotype has ten or more counts. The antigen remains undetermined. The study, taken as a whole, reports: A subset of motif variants has previously been described in the synovial fluid and blood of reactive arthritis. Seven to nine highly homologous variants formed a TCR beta motif that appeared characteristic of ankylosing spondylitis blood. Disease-linked clones bore a CD8+ phenotype and were relatively rare in peripheral blood. The authors reported significant enrichment of disease-linked clones in matched ankylosing spondylitis synovial fluid.

The V and J genes are TRBV20-1 and TRBJ1-3; a possible D gene is TRBD1 (6 bases). This TCR derives from a male donor with ankylosing spondylitis or in good health (not recorded which). Sequencing was done on a sample of blood, either unsorted or a sorted T cell fraction (not recorded which). The chain's CDR3 is CSARDTGRNTIYF. In DNA, the CDR3 is TGCAGTGCTAGAGATACAGGGCGAAACACCATATATTTT.